The 10 T cell receptor beta chains reported below all come from one sample, sequenced in a study of tissue T cells after allogeneic stem cell transplantation. The protocol was immunoSEQ multiplex PCR, while the TCRdb copy is restricted to in-frame clones and leaves out a portion. The sample lists some 1,600 clones; around four fifths were seen once. The sample in question was liver tissue, obtained at autopsy. The receptor source for this set is an older male patient with steroid-refractory graft-versus-host disease after an allogeneic stem cell transplant. T cells may partly derive from the graft donor.

The chain links TRBV19 to TRBJ1-5; unclear D gene. Deletions cut 3 bases from V and 8 bases from J, with 17 bases between. Germline loops: CDR1 LNHDA, CDR2 SQIVND (reference sequence). The CDR3 length is 15 residues. CDR3 DNA sequence: TGTGCCAGTAGTATGGGCAGGAGTGAAGCCGAGCCCCAGCATTTT. Translation gives CASSMGRSEAEPQHF.

The rearrangement joins TRBV2 to TRBJ2-5; TRBD2 agrees at 7 bases. The CDR3 contains 14 residues. Trimming at V came to 3 bases and at J to 9 bases, leaving 10 bases not matched to a gene. Per the germline V gene, CDR1 is SNHLY and CDR2 is FYNNEI. The CDR3 coding sequence is TGTGCCAGCAGTGAGGCATGGGAGGGGTCGGCCCAGTACTTC. Residues: CASSEAWEGSAQYF.

V gene TRBV6-2 or TRBV6-3 combines with J gene TRBJ2-1, with 10 bases that match TRBD2. CDR1 MNHEY and CDR2 SVGEGT come from the germline V gene. After removal of 2 bases from V and 1 base from J, the junction contained 8 bases not matched to a gene. The CDR3 is 18 amino acids. The CDR3: CASSYEVAGGYSYNEQFF. The CDR3 DNA follows: TGTGCCAGCAGTTACGAGGTAGCGGGGGGCTATTCCTACAATGAGCAGTTCTTC.

V and J are TRBV3-1 (or the pseudogene TRBV3-2) and TRBJ2-1; possible D gene TRBD2, 6 bases. The germline V and J ends were trimmed by 2 bases and 6 bases, with 14 bases remaining between them. CDR1 and CDR2 (germline): LGHDT, YNNKEL (reference sequence). This CDR3 contains 15 residues. CDR3 region: CASSQRSGVGNEQFF. The CDR3 coding sequence is TGTGCCAGCAGCCAACGTTCGGGGGTGGGCAATGAGCAGTTCTTC.

The chain couples TRBV27 to TRBJ1-1, with no clear D. Germline CDR1 MNHEY, CDR2 SMNVEV (reference sequence). The CDR3 is 13 amino acids. Trimming stripped 3 bases from V and 12 bases from J, with 17 bases between. The CDR3 region has the DNA TGTGCCAGCAGTTTTCTGCGATTCGGTGGAACTTTCTTT. This gives the protein CASSFLRFGGTFF.

The chain uses TRBV6-5 and TRBJ1-5, with 8 bases identical to TRBD1. This CDR3 region has 15 residues. With V trimmed by 2 bases and J by 6 bases, 6 bases remained unmatched. CDR1 and CDR2 from the germline V gene are MNHEY and SVGAGI. CDR3 DNA sequence: TGTGCCAGCAGTTACCAACAGGGGGGAGGTCAGCCCCAGCATTTT. This encodes CASSYQQGGGQPQHF.

This chain joins TRBV2 and TRBJ1-6; D perhaps matches TRBD1 (5 bases). CDR3 length equals 14 residues. The V end lost 4 bases, the J end lost 6 bases, and 10 bases lay between the germline ends. CDR1 and CDR2 from the germline V gene are SNHLY and FYNNEI. The CDR3 loop reads CASSVAGRNSPLHF. In DNA form, the CDR3 reads TGTGCCAGCAGTGTTGCAGGGCGTAATTCACCCCTCCACTTT.

The rearrangement uses TRBV25-1 and TRBJ2-5; D is unresolved. The CDR3 sequence is 15 residues long. Germline V gene sequence: CDR1 MGHDK, CDR2 SYGVNS. V was cut by 1 base and J by 1 base, with 10 bases left in between. In DNA, the CDR3 is TGTGCCAGCAGTGAATTAAGAAGGATCCAAGAGACCCAGTACTTC. It specifies CASSELRRIQETQYF.

The chain carries TRBV30 and TRBJ2-7; tentative D call: TRBD2 (6 bases). CDR3 size: 14 residues. Germline V gene sequence: CDR1 GTSNPN, CDR2 SVGIG (reference sequence). Between the trimmed V and J ends, which lost 5 bases and 0 bases, there was a span of 14 bases. In DNA form, the CDR3 reads TGTGCCTGGGACAAAGGAGGGATCTCCTACGAGCAGTACTTC. Residues: CAWDKGGISYEQYF.

The chain combines TRBV3-1 (or the pseudogene TRBV3-2) with TRBJ2-7; D gene unclear. Trimming pared 0 bases from V and 4 bases from J, leaving 13 bases between. This CDR3 has 15 residues. Germline V CDR1 and CDR2: LGHDT, YNNKEL (reference sequence). The chain's CDR3 is CASSQEMGYRYEQYF. CDR3 bases: TGTGCCAGCAGCCAAGAGATGGGTTATCGGTACGAGCAGTACTTC.